This T cell receptor beta chain was obtained from a study of shared clonotypes between healthy human individuals. TCRdb's table, derived via immunoSEQ multiplex PCR, lists solely in-frame clones and lacks some. The sample has around 1,100,000 clones; roughly 80% are singletons. Germline CDR1 and CDR2: MNHEY and SMNVEV (reference sequence). The V end lost 0 bases, the J end lost 0 bases, and 9 bases lay between the germline ends. The length of the CDR3 is 15 residues. The TCR comes from a man aged 18 to 35 in good health. Some clones in this sample may be carry-over from other donors' samples. The sequenced material came from memory CD4+ T cells from PBMCs. Documented subset: CD45RA-negative fraction. The chain employs TRBV27 and TRBJ2-7; TRBD2 is a possible D gene (5 bases). The CDR3 spells CASSLSSVGSYEQYF. CDR3 sequence (DNA): TGTGCCAGCAGTTTATCTAGCGTGGGCTCCTACGAGCAGTACTTC.